These 13 T cell receptor beta chains were sequenced from one sample in a study of blood T cell repertoires in COVID-19. Profiling relied on immunoSEQ multiplex PCR, and the TCRdb table lists in-frame clones only, not all of them. This sample has about 54,000 clones, with roughly 79% found just once. Sequenced: peripheral blood. Source of these receptors: a woman aged 60-75 years with acute or convalescent COVID-19.

The J gene is TRBJ2-5, the V gene TRBV5-4; 12 bases map to TRBD2. Germline V gene data show CDR1 as SGHNT and CDR2 as YYREEE (reference sequence). CDR3 length: 16 residues. V gave up 7 bases and J gave up 4 bases; unmatched junction bases: 11. CDR3 protein: CASAPPRTSGVETQYF. In nucleotides, the CDR3 is TGTGCCAGCGCCCCTCCGAGGACTAGCGGGGTAGAGACCCAGTACTTC.

The sample holds a few counts of this clone. The gene calls are TRBV12-3 or TRBV12-4 and TRBJ1-1; 7 nucleotides line up with TRBD1. The J segment lost 9 bases and the V segment lost 4 bases, leaving 8 bases of the junction unmatched. The CDR3 has 13 residues. The CDR3 spells CASSSQDRPQAFF. The CDR3 bases are TGTGCCAGCAGTTCTCAGGACAGGCCCCAAGCTTTCTTT.

V usage is TRBV3-1 (or the pseudogene TRBV3-2) and J usage is TRBJ2-1, with D unresolved. In germline, CDR1 is LGHDT, CDR2 YNNKEL (reference sequence). There are 14 residues in the CDR3. Trimming cost V 0 bases and J 9 bases, with 12 bases left between them. Here the CDR3 DNA reads TGTGCCAGCAGCCAAGAGCGCTCGACGGGTGAGCAGTTCTTC. Translated, it gives CASSQERSTGEQFF.

This chain joins TRBV5-5 and TRBJ2-2; 8 positions agree with TRBD2. V lost 4 bases, J lost 7 bases, and 12 bases stayed unmatched. The CDR3 spans 16 residues. The V gene's germline CDR1 is SGHKS and CDR2 YYEKEE (reference sequence). This chain's CDR3 is CASSPLSGGPSGELFF. The CDR3 DNA sequence: TGTGCCAGCAGCCCCCTCTCGGGGGGGCCAAGCGGGGAGCTGTTTTTT.

The genes are TRBV29-1 and TRBJ1-1, with D possibly matching TRBD1 (6 bases). CDR1 is SQVTM and CDR2 is ANQGSEA in the germline V gene. This CDR3 has 13 residues. With 5 bases removed from V and 2 bases from J, the gap between germline ends came to 12 bases. CDR3: CSVSGQLNTEAFF. In DNA, the CDR3 is TGCAGCGTTTCCGGACAGTTAAACACTGAAGCTTTCTTT.

This chain links TRBV7-2 with TRBJ2-1, with TRBD2 identical over 9 bases. CDR3 length equals 16 residues. CDR1 and CDR2 from the germline V gene are SGHTA and FQGNSA. Trimming took 5 bases from V and 5 from J; bases not matched to a gene: 10. CDR3 nucleotides: TGTGCCAGCAGCCTAACCGGACTAGCGCCCGACAATGAGCAGTTCTTC. Its protein is CASSLTGLAPDNEQFF. Full variable domain (outside the CDR3, taken from reference TRBV7-2 and TRBJ2-1): GAGVSQSPSNKVTEKGKDVELRCDPISGHTALYWYRQSLGQGLEFLIYFQGNSAPDKSGLPSDRFSAERTGGSVSTLTIQRTQQEDSAVYLCASSLTGLAPDNEQFFGPGTRLTVL.

This clone was recorded a few times. V usage is TRBV14 and J usage is TRBJ1-2; perhaps TRBD1 as D (5 bases). V gave up 1 base and J gave up 6 bases, with 12 bases separating them. Germline V gives CDR1 SGHDN, CDR2 FVKESK. The CDR3 has 14 amino acids. The CDR3 DNA follows: TGTGCCAGCAGCCAAGTTACCGGGGGAGATGGCTACACCTTC. Amino acids: CASSQVTGGDGYTF.

This clone appeared once. The junction and the germline gene differ at one end; a read error may be behind it. In DNA, the CDR3 is TGTGCCAGCACCTTATCTGGGCAGGGGACCTACGAGCAGTACTTC. Residues: CASTLSGQGTYEQYF. This rearrangement joins TRBV7-9 to TRBJ2-7, with D possibly TRBD1 on 6 matching bases. CDR3 length equals 15 residues. CDR1 is SEHNR and CDR2 is FQNEAQ in the germline V gene (reference sequence).

The genes are TRBV11-2 and TRBJ1-5; 11 bases align to TRBD1. The germline V gene encodes CDR1 SGHAT and CDR2 FQNNGV. The trim removed 8 bases at V and 4 bases at J, leaving 7 bases unmatched. This CDR3 has 15 residues. The DNA of the CDR3 is TGTGCCAGCTCCGGGACAGGGGGGTTTAATCAGCCCCAGCATTTT. This sequence encodes CASSGTGGFNQPQHF.

This chain uses TRBV5-1 with TRBJ1-2, with TRBD1 identical over 7 bases. The length of the CDR3 is 16 residues. Losses at the gene ends were 0 bases for V and 4 bases for J; bases not matched to a gene: 9. Germline assignment: CDR1 SGHRS and CDR2 YFSETQ. CDR3 amino acids: CASSLESRRQGYGYTF. The DNA for the CDR3 is TGCGCCAGCAGCTTGGAATCTAGGCGACAGGGCTATGGCTACACCTTC.

The chain joins TRBV28 to TRBJ1-2, with a possible D match to TRBD1 (5 bases). The ends were cut back, 8 bases at V and 0 bases at J, with 19 bases in the middle. Germline-derived CDR1 and CDR2 are MDHEN and SYDVKM. CDR3 length: 16 amino acids. The CDR3 sequence: CASSGGGVSSNYGYTF. The CDR3 coding sequence is TGTGCCAGCTCCGGGGGGGGAGTGTCTTCTAACTATGGCTACACCTTC.

This chain links TRBV7-9 with TRBJ1-1, with D tentatively TRBD1 (5 bases). The CDR3 runs to 15 residues. Germline V lookup: CDR1 SEHNR, CDR2 FQNEAQ (reference sequence). The V gene lost 2 bases and the J gene lost 2 bases, with 12 bases spanning the gap. In nucleotides, the CDR3 is TGTGCCAGCAGCTTACTGGAGACAGCTAACACTGAAGCTTTCTTT. Amino acid sequence: CASSLLETANTEAFF.

V is TRBV7-2 and J is TRBJ2-7, with 8 bases lining up with TRBD1. V lost 5 bases, J lost 1 base, and 10 bases stayed unmatched. From germline, CDR1 is SGHTA and CDR2 FQGNSA. The CDR3 sequence is 16 residues long. CDR3 in amino acids: CASSHPGTGNSYEQYF. The CDR3 nucleotides read TGTGCCAGCAGCCACCCCGGGACAGGTAATTCCTACGAGCAGTACTTC. Full variable domain (remainder filled in from reference TRBV7-2 and TRBJ2-7): GAGVSQSPSNKVTEKGKDVELRCDPISGHTALYWYRQSLGQGLEFLIYFQGNSAPDKSGLPSDRFSAERTGGSVSTLTIQRTQQEDSAVYLCASSHPGTGNSYEQYFGPGTRLTVT.